Presented here are 21 T cell receptor beta chains from one specimen sequenced in a study of T cells in Graves' hyperthyroidism and ophthalmopathy. It was RNA transcripts that yielded the amplified TCR beta CDR3 regions. Carried out on the TCR CDR3, a first-round RT-PCR used the HTBI primer set. TCRdb re-analysed the multiplex PCR reads in MiXCR, keeping a single row per CDR3 protein. The table shows under 800,000 distinct CDR3 sequences, with 14% occurring only once. Material: blood. The source is a woman aged 18-30 years with Graves' hyperthyroidism.

In its sample, this clonotype was seen a few times. The genes are TRBV4-3 and TRBJ2-1; TRBD2 is a possible D gene (5 bases). The germline V and J ends were trimmed by 3 bases and 0 bases, with 18 bases remaining between them. This CDR3 is built from 18 residues. CDR1 and CDR2 (germline): LGHNA, YSLEER. The CDR3 DNA is TGCGCCAGCAGCCATGTCAGTCGCGGGCGGAGCTCCTACAATGAGCAGTTCTTC. Translated, it gives CASSHVSRGRSSYNEQFF.

This clonotype has a handful of counts. The V and J genes are TRBV20-1 and TRBJ1-5; TRBD1 matches at 7 bases. This CDR3 spans 15 amino acids. CDR1 and CDR2 from the germline V gene are DFQATT and SNEGSKA (reference sequence). V gave up 0 bases and J gave up 0 bases; unmatched junction bases: 2. In nucleotides, the CDR3 is TGCAGTGCTAGAGATCGGGACAGTAGCAATCAGCCCCAGCATTTT. Translation: CSARDRDSSNQPQHF.

In this sample, this clonotype turned up a few times. V and J are TRBV7-9 and TRBJ2-6, with 7 bases matching TRBD2. The V gene end was trimmed by 4 bases and the J gene end by 4 bases; junction bases not matched to a gene: 7. CDR3 length equals 16 residues. Germline V gene sequence: CDR1 SEHNR, CDR2 FQNEAQ (reference sequence). DNA of the CDR3: TGTGCCAGCAGCTCCACTCCGGGACTAGGGGCCAACGTCCTGACTTTC. This encodes CASSSTPGLGANVLTF. The complete variable domain, with remaining parts taken from reference TRBV7-9 and TRBJ2-6, reads DTGVSQNPRHKITKRGQNVTFRCDPISEHNRLYWYRQTLGQGPEFLTYFQNEAQLEKSRLLSDRFSAERPKGSFSTLEIQRTEQGDSAMYLCASSSTPGLGANVLTFGAGSRLTVL.

This clonotype occurred once. The CDR3 protein is CASSYRRKGAYNEQFF. DNA of the CDR3: TGTGCCAGCAGTTACCGGCGGAAGGGGGCGTACAATGAGCAGTTCTTC. This sequence joins TRBV6-2 or TRBV6-3 and TRBJ2-1, with 7 bases identical to TRBD1. The CDR3 covers 16 residues. The germline CDR1 and CDR2 sequences are MNHEY and SVGEGT. V gave up 2 bases and J gave up 4 bases; unmatched junction bases: 8.

This clonotype was counted ten times or more. The chain carries TRBV28 and TRBJ1-1, with D perhaps TRBD1 (5 bases). Germline V gene sequence: CDR1 MDHEN, CDR2 SYDVKM. Trimming took off 4 bases at V and 1 base at J, with 16 bases between the two ends. CDR3 length equals 16 residues. The CDR3 protein is CASSSPTDPRNTEAFF. Written as DNA, the CDR3 is TGTGCCAGCAGTTCCCCGACAGATCCTAGGAACACTGAAGCTTTCTTT.

The V gene is TRBV7-3, the J gene TRBJ2-1; the D gene is possibly TRBD2 (6 bases). The germline V gene encodes CDR1 SGHTA and CDR2 FQGTGA. This CDR3 is 13 amino acids long. Between the trimmed V and J ends, which lost 2 bases and 9 bases, there was a span of 11 bases. DNA for the CDR3: TGTGCCAGCAGCTTACGGGCGGGACGTGAGCAGTTCTTC. Encoded protein: CASSLRAGREQFF. The variable domain in full, completed from reference TRBV7-3 and TRBJ2-1, reads GAGVSQTPSNKVTEKGKYVELRCDPISGHTALYWYRQSLGQGPEFLIYFQGTGAADDSGLPNDRFFAVRPEGSVSTLKIQRTERGDSAVYLCASSLRAGREQFFGPGTRLTVL.

This clonotype occurred a few times. V is TRBV25-1 and J is TRBJ2-3; TRBD2 agrees at 10 bases. V was clipped by 1 base and J by 2 bases; unmatched bases: 9. CDR1 is MGHDK, CDR2 SYGVNS, per germline. The CDR3 has 18 amino acids. The CDR3 loop reads CASSELGLAGVFTDTQYF. The CDR3 nucleotides read TGTGCCAGCAGTGAATTGGGCCTAGCGGGAGTGTTCACAGATACGCAGTATTTT. Based on the CDR3 plus reference TRBV25-1 and TRBJ2-3, the full variable domain is EADIYQTPRYLVIGTGKKITLECSQTMGHDKMYWYQQDPGMELHLIHYSYGVNSTEKGDLSSESTVSRIRTEHFPLTLESARPSHTSQYLCASSELGLAGVFTDTQYFGPGTRLTVL.

This clonotype was seen more than once but under ten times. The chain employs TRBV28 and TRBJ1-3; no firm D call. The germline CDR1 and CDR2 sequences are MDHEN and SYDVKM. Between the trimmed V and J ends, which lost 5 bases and 6 bases, there was a span of 11 bases. The CDR3 totals 13 residues. In nucleotides, the CDR3 is TGTGCCAGCAGTGTGTTTGTATCAAACACCATATATTTT. This codes for CASSVFVSNTIYF.

This clonotype was detected ten times or more. The V gene is TRBV11-2, the J gene TRBJ2-1; the D gene could be TRBD1 or TRBD2 (5 bases each). Germline values: CDR1 SGHAT, CDR2 FQNNGV. Deletions cut 4 bases from V and 2 bases from J, with 12 bases between. This CDR3 has 15 residues. The CDR3 loop reads CASSSGGGAYNEQFF. CDR3 DNA sequence: TGTGCCAGCAGCTCGGGTGGGGGTGCCTACAATGAGCAGTTCTTC. The full variable domain, in which reference TRBV11-2 and TRBJ2-1 provide the parts outside the CDR3, is EAGVAQSPRYKIIEKRQSVAFWCNPISGHATLYWYQQILGQGPKLLIQFQNNGVVDDSQLPKDRFSAERLKGVDSTLKIQPAKLEDSAVYLCASSSGGGAYNEQFFGPGTRLTVL.

The chain joins TRBV11-3 to TRBJ2-1, with TRBD2 matching over 8 bases. The length of the CDR3 is 14 residues. Germline trimming cut 4 bases from V and 5 bases from J; bases unmatched to any gene: 4. Looked up from germline, CDR1 is SGHNT and CDR2 is YENEEA. The CDR3 DNA reads as TGTGCCAGCAGCTCCGGGGGGGTTAACAATGAGCAGTTCTTC. This codes for CASSSGGVNNEQFF.

The gene calls are TRBV5-1 and TRBJ1-1; 7 bases map to TRBD1. Trimming at V came to 4 bases and at J to 4 bases, leaving 16 bases not matched to a gene. Per the germline V gene, CDR1 is SGHRS and CDR2 is YFSETQ. This CDR3 is built from 17 residues. This CDR3 reads CASSPGDFRGFGTEAFF. The DNA of the CDR3 is TGCGCCAGCAGCCCCGGAGACTTCAGGGGGTTTGGCACTGAAGCTTTCTTT.

This clonotype was observed at least ten times. The V and J genes are TRBV11-2 and TRBJ2-1, with a weak D call TRBD1 (6 bases). The CDR3 covers 17 residues. V dropped 4 bases and J dropped 0 bases, with 16 bases sitting between them. CDR1 and CDR2 (germline): SGHAT, FQNNGV. CDR3: CASSSAGTLSSYNEQFF. CDR3 sequence (DNA): TGTGCCAGCAGCTCAGCCGGGACACTGAGCTCCTACAATGAGCAGTTCTTC.

This clonotype was seen ten or more times. Germline is not matched at one junction end, which may reflect a read error. The chain joins TRBV5-1 to TRBJ2-1; 10 bases are a match to TRBD1. The V gene's germline CDR1 is SGHRS and CDR2 YFSETQ. The CDR3 loop spans 14 amino acids. Here the CDR3 DNA reads TGTGCCAGCAGCTTGGGACAGGGGTACAATGAGCAGTTCTTC. It translates to CASSLGQGYNEQFF.

This clonotype was recorded many times. This rearrangement joins TRBV11-3 to TRBJ2-4; 8 nucleotides line up with TRBD1. The CDR3 loop spans 18 amino acids. Trimming at V came to 5 bases and at J to 1 base, leaving 13 bases not matched to a gene. CDR1 and CDR2 (germline): SGHNT, YENEEA. The CDR3 is CASSPDRGRSSAKNIQYF. The CDR3 region has the DNA TGTGCCAGCAGCCCCGACAGGGGCCGAAGTTCGGCCAAAAACATTCAGTACTTC.

This clonotype was counted many times. The J gene is TRBJ1-5, the V gene TRBV4-1, with TRBD1 identical over 7 bases. The germline V gene has CDR1 MGHRA and CDR2 YSYEKL. Germline trimming cut 0 bases from V and 1 base from J; bases unmatched to any gene: 9. The length of the CDR3 is 18 residues. The CDR3 spells CASSQEGQLIESNQPQHF. CDR3 nucleotide sequence: TGCGCCAGCAGCCAAGAGGGACAGCTAATAGAAAGCAATCAGCCCCAGCATTTT.

This clonotype has more than one count but fewer than ten. This chain connects TRBV29-1 to TRBJ2-7, with a possible D match to TRBD2 (5 bases). The CDR3 is made up of 12 amino acids. Germline-derived CDR1 and CDR2 are SQVTM and ANQGSEA. The V and J ends lost 6 bases and 7 bases respectively, with 16 bases between them. As DNA, the CDR3 is TGCAGCGTCCTCCGAGGCCGGGGAGAGCAGTACTTC. It is translated as CSVLRGRGEQYF.

This clonotype was observed many times. CDR3: CASSPRRTASHEQFF. The CDR3 DNA follows: TGTGCCAGCAGCCCCCGGCGGACTGCTTCGCATGAGCAGTTCTTC. The J gene is TRBJ2-1, the V gene TRBV11-2, with D possibly being TRBD2 (5 bases). Trimming took 5 bases from V and 8 from J, leaving 19 bases between them. Germline-derived CDR1 and CDR2 are SGHAT and FQNNGV. This CDR3 region has 15 residues.

This clonotype was recorded many times. The V gene is TRBV2, the J gene TRBJ2-1; 9 nucleotides line up with TRBD2. Germline CDR1 SNHLY, CDR2 FYNNEI. CDR3 length equals 15 residues. The trim removed 6 bases at V and 4 bases at J, leaving 7 bases unmatched. In DNA form, the CDR3 reads TGTGCCAGCAGCCGGACTAGCGTTAGATACAATGAGCAGTTCTTC. This sequence encodes CASSRTSVRYNEQFF.

A word on this clonotype: Given the absence of the conserved phenylalanine or tryptophan at the CDR3 end, a read error is likely. This chain uses TRBV2 with TRBJ2-7; 8 bases agree with TRBD2. Germline V gene data show CDR1 as SNHLY and CDR2 as FYNNEI. The V and J ends lost 6 bases and 3 bases, in that order; junction bases with no gene match: 16. This CDR3 is built from 17 residues. In nucleotides, the CDR3 is TGTGCCAGCAGCGGGTTAAGCGGGAGACGACCAAGCTACGAGCAGTACCTC. Protein sequence: CASSGLSGRRPSYEQYL.

The chain links TRBV12-3 or TRBV12-4 to TRBJ2-6; D remains ambiguous. Trimming took 6 bases from V and 13 from J, leaving 16 bases between them. The CDR3 contains 13 residues. CDR3 nucleotides: TGTGCCAGCAGGGCCCTGGGTCTACGAGTCCTGACTTTC. This gives the protein CASRALGLRVLTF.

At least ten counts were recorded for this clonotype. The rearrangement joins TRBV27 to TRBJ1-6; 7 nucleotides agree with TRBD1. The CDR3 runs 16 residues. V shed 1 base, J shed 7 bases, and the junction held 7 bases outside the gene matches. The germline V gene has CDR1 MNHEY and CDR2 SMNVEV (reference sequence). The CDR3 bases are TGTGCCAGCAGTTTATGGCTCGGGACAGCCAATTCACCCCTCCACTTT. Translating it yields CASSLWLGTANSPLHF.